This T cell receptor beta chain appears in the sequencing data of a study of shared clonotypes between healthy human individuals. General observations from the study: The study found lower generation probabilities in non-shared clonotypes than in those shared by all four donors.

Genomic DNA (from each subset) was split evenly across several immunoSEQ plates. Sequencing was performed with immunoSEQ multiplex PCR; in TCRdb, only in-frame clones are kept and a portion is missing. Of hundreds of thousands of clones detected, around 73% appear once; the ten largest clones hold about 1.8%. This clone came up a few times. Its matching antigen is unknown. The V and J ends lost 1 base and 2 bases, in that order; junction bases with no gene match: 4. Germline V gives CDR1 SGHVS, CDR2 FQNEAQ. The CDR3 has 16 amino acids. The source material was memory CD4+ T cells sorted from blood. Subset indicated: CD45RA-negative fraction. The TCR was taken from a woman in her twenties or thirties in good health. The V gene is TRBV7-8, the J gene TRBJ2-7; TRBD2 aligns across 11 bases. The CDR3 DNA is TGTGCCAGCAGCTTAGGACTAGCGGGAAACACCTACGAGCAGTACTTC. Translating it yields CASSLGLAGNTYEQYF.